What follows are 20 T cell receptor beta chains derived from one specimen sequenced in a study of blood T cell repertoires in COVID-19. Profiled with immunoSEQ multiplex PCR; TCRdb holds only in-frame clones, not every one. The data show 100,000 to 120,000 clones, about 86% seen once. The sequenced sample consisted of peripheral blood. All receptors come from a man older than 75 with acute or convalescent COVID-19.

This chain connects TRBV7-9 to TRBJ1-1, with a weak D call TRBD1 (6 bases). Looked up from germline, CDR1 is SEHNR and CDR2 is FQNEAQ (reference sequence). This CDR3 region has 14 residues. Trimming shortened V by 2 bases and J by 5 bases, and 12 bases separated the two germline ends. CDR3 sequence (DNA): TGTGCCAGCAGCTTAAGGGCAGGGGTGACTGAAGCTTTCTTT. This encodes CASSLRAGVTEAFF.

V usage is TRBV18 and J usage is TRBJ2-7; 9 bases are shared with TRBD1. V dropped 3 bases and J dropped 6; count of bases not matched to a gene: 12. CDR3 length equals 16 residues. Germline V gene lookup returns CDR1 KGHSH and CDR2 LQKENI. The CDR3 reads CASSPTTGGFSGEQYF. DNA of the CDR3: TGTGCCAGCTCACCCACGACAGGGGGATTTTCGGGCGAGCAGTACTTC.

The gene calls are TRBV28 and TRBJ1-6; D call uncertain. V was cut by 6 bases and J by 3 bases, with 18 bases left in between. Germline-derived CDR1 and CDR2 are MDHEN and SYDVKM. This CDR3 spans 17 amino acids. CDR3 nucleotides: TGTGCCAGCAGCCCCATCGCCGGGGATCTCTATAATTCACCCCTCCACTTT. This sequence encodes CASSPIAGDLYNSPLHF.

This clone was recorded only once. This chain joins TRBV6-5 and TRBJ2-2; the match to TRBD1 covers 10 bases. Losses at the gene ends were 6 bases for V and 4 bases for J; bases not matched to a gene: 5. This CDR3 contains 15 residues. Germline V gives CDR1 MNHEY, CDR2 SVGAGI. DNA for the CDR3: TGTGCCAGCAGCTGGACAGGGGGGGTCACCGGGGAGCTGTTTTTT. This gives the protein CASSWTGGVTGELFF.

This chain joins TRBV12-3 or TRBV12-4 and TRBJ2-5; D uncertain. The CDR3 is made up of 13 amino acids. With 2 bases removed from V and 7 bases from J, the gap between germline ends came to 11 bases. CDR3 coding DNA: TGTGCCAGCAGTTTAAGCCTCCCGGGGACCCAGTACTTC. Protein: CASSLSLPGTQYF.

The chain uses TRBV6-5 and TRBJ1-2; D gene ambiguous. The CDR3 is made up of 13 amino acids. CDR1 and CDR2 (germline): MNHEY, SVGAGI. With 3 bases removed from V and 7 bases from J, the gap between germline ends came to 12 bases. CDR3 sequence reads: CASSYEGWGGYTF. The CDR3, as DNA: TGTGCCAGCAGTTATGAGGGTTGGGGTGGCTACACCTTC.

On this clone itself: At one boundary the junction diverges from the germline segment, which might be a read error. The chain recombines TRBV29-1 with TRBJ1-1; tentatively, D is TRBD1 (6 bases). The CDR3 length is 14 residues. Germline CDR1 reads SQVTM; CDR2 reads ANQGSEA. CDR3: CSAEKGVPNTEAFF. The CDR3, as DNA: TGCAGCGCTGAAAAGGGGGTTCCGAACACTGAAGCTTTCTTT.

About this clone: The sample contains more than one DNA sequence encoding this CDR3. The V call is TRBV28, the J call TRBJ2-2; D is possibly TRBD1 (5 bases). This CDR3 is built from 15 residues. Between the trimmed V and J ends, which lost 1 base and 4 bases, there was a span of 10 bases. Germline CDR1 reads MDHEN; CDR2 reads SYDVKM. CDR3 DNA: TGTGCCAGCAGTTTATTAGGGGCAGGCACCGGGGAGCTGTTTTTT. Its translation is CASSLLGAGTGELFF. Based on the CDR3 plus reference TRBV28 and TRBJ2-2, the full variable domain is DVKVTQSSRYLVKRTGEKVFLECVQDMDHENMFWYRQDPGLGLRLIYFSYDVKMKEKGDIPEGYSVSREKKERFSLILESASTNQTSMYLCASSLLGAGTGELFFGEGSRLTVL.

The chain links TRBV3-1 (or the pseudogene TRBV3-2) to TRBJ2-2, with 12 bases lining up with TRBD2. With V trimmed by 3 bases and J by 3 bases, 5 bases remained unmatched. The CDR3 contains 17 residues. Germline loops: CDR1 LGHDT, CDR2 YNNKEL (reference sequence). CDR3 nucleotide sequence: TGTGCCAGCAGCCACCCGAGACTAGCGGGAGACACCGGGGAGCTGTTTTTT. The encoded protein is CASSHPRLAGDTGELFF.

The rearrangement joins TRBV27 to TRBJ1-4; TRBD1 aligns across 7 bases. Trimming at V came to 5 bases and at J to 6 bases, leaving 9 bases not matched to a gene. This CDR3 is 15 amino acids long. The germline V gene has CDR1 MNHEY and CDR2 SMNVEV (reference sequence). The CDR3 spells CASSPSRGRDEKLFF. The CDR3 DNA is TGTGCCAGCAGTCCTAGTAGGGGGCGGGATGAAAAACTGTTTTTT.

The V call is TRBV9, the J call TRBJ1-1; TRBD1 matches 10 bases. Germline loops: CDR1 SGDLS, CDR2 YYNGEE. CDR3 size: 17 residues. The junction had 12 bases not matched to a gene; V was cut back by 2 bases and J by 5 bases. In DNA, the CDR3 is TGTGCCAGCAGCGTTATCCCACTGACAGGGGGCGGGACTGAAGCTTTCTTT. Translation gives CASSVIPLTGGGTEAFF. Complete variable domain (other parts from reference TRBV9 and TRBJ1-1): DSGVTQTPKHLITATGQRVTLRCSPRSGDLSVYWYQQSLDQGLQFLIQYYNGEERAKGNILERFSAQQFPDLHSELNLSSLELGDSALYFCASSVIPLTGGGTEAFFGQGTRLTVV.

The chain uses TRBV27 and TRBJ2-7; a possible D gene is TRBD2 (5 bases). V gave up 4 bases and J gave up 0 bases, with 13 bases separating them. In germline, CDR1 is MNHEY, CDR2 SMNVEV (reference sequence). The CDR3 spans 15 residues. The CDR3 spells CASSYGEWGSYEQYF. The DNA for the CDR3 is TGTGCCAGCAGTTATGGGGAGTGGGGCTCCTACGAGCAGTACTTC.

The chain uses TRBV7-3 and TRBJ2-7; D perhaps matches TRBD1 (5 bases). The CDR3 runs to 15 residues. Trimming took 5 bases from V and 3 from J, leaving 17 bases between them. Germline CDR1 reads SGHTA; CDR2 reads FQGTGA. The CDR3 region has the DNA TGTGCCAGCAGCCCTACCCCTGGACAAAGCTACGAGCAGTACTTC. Protein: CASSPTPGQSYEQYF.

J is TRBJ1-1 and V is TRBV6-2 or TRBV6-3; TRBD1 matches 8 bases. Germline loops: CDR1 MNHEY, CDR2 SVGEGT. The V and J ends lost 7 bases and 3 bases, in that order; junction bases with no gene match: 13. The CDR3 runs to 16 residues. The CDR3 DNA is TGTGCCAGCAAATACTCAGGGGGCCTTGGGGACACTGAAGCTTTCTTT. Its protein is CASKYSGGLGDTEAFF.

This clone has only one observation. The chain combines TRBV6-5 with TRBJ1-1, with D possibly being TRBD1 (6 bases). CDR1 is MNHEY and CDR2 is SVGAGI in the germline V gene. The germline V and J ends were trimmed by 2 bases and 3 bases, with 16 bases remaining between them. The length of the CDR3 is 16 residues. Written as DNA, the CDR3 is TGTGCCAGCAGTTACGGGACACTTACGATGGACACTGAAGCTTTCTTT. It yields the protein CASSYGTLTMDTEAFF.

The chain uses TRBV14 and TRBJ2-1; tentatively, D is TRBD2 (5 bases). This CDR3 region has 15 residues. Germline values: CDR1 SGHDN, CDR2 FVKESK. Trimming shortened V by 4 bases and J by 7 bases, and 17 bases separated the two germline ends. The CDR3 region is CASSPLLGVKNEQFF. The CDR3 bases are TGTGCCAGCAGCCCTTTGCTCGGGGTCAAAAATGAGCAGTTCTTC. The whole variable domain, filled in from reference TRBV14 and TRBJ2-1, reads EAGVTQFPSHSVIEKGQTVTLRCDPISGHDNLYWYRRVMGKEIKFLLHFVKESKQDESGMPNNRFLAERTGGTYSTLKVQPAELEDSGVYFCASSPLLGVKNEQFFGPGTRLTVL.

The chain has TRBV6-5 and TRBJ2-1; 8 nucleotides agree with TRBD1. Trimming cost V 8 bases and J 0 bases; bases outside gene matches: 6. CDR1 is MNHEY and CDR2 is SVGAGI in the germline V gene. The CDR3 loop spans 15 amino acids. CDR3 region: CASGRTGSSYNEQFF. CDR3 nucleotide sequence: TGTGCCAGCGGGAGGACAGGGAGCTCCTACAATGAGCAGTTCTTC.

The V and J genes are TRBV20-1 and TRBJ2-4; 9 bases agree with TRBD1. The J segment lost 7 bases and the V segment lost 3 bases, leaving 7 bases of the junction unmatched. The CDR3 loop spans 14 amino acids. Germline V gene sequence: CDR1 DFQATT, CDR2 SNEGSKA (reference sequence). Here the CDR3 reads CSASLQGAQNIQYF. CDR3 coding DNA: TGCAGTGCTAGTCTACAGGGGGCGCAGAACATTCAGTACTTC.

This chain links TRBV5-8 with TRBJ2-7, with no clear D. CDR3 length: 13 residues. Germline CDR1 is SGHTS and CDR2 is YDEGEE. The V end was cut by 0 bases, the J end by 0 bases, with 4 bases between. The CDR3 here is CASSLAGSYEQYF. DNA for the CDR3: TGTGCCAGCAGCTTGGCAGGCTCCTACGAGCAGTACTTC.

This chain links TRBV18 with TRBJ2-5; 11 positions match TRBD1. V was clipped by 3 bases and J by 5 bases; unmatched bases: 2. Germline-derived CDR1 and CDR2 are KGHSH and LQKENI. The CDR3 length is 14 residues. The DNA of the CDR3 is TGTGCCAGCTCACCGGGACAGGGGGATGAGACCCAGTACTTC. Translating it yields CASSPGQGDETQYF.